This TCR beta chain derives from a study of a mutant IDH1 vaccine in newly diagnosed glioma. At the level of the study: The first vaccination came 4-6 weeks after radiotherapy alone, or with temozolomide cycles. Former treatment meant radiotherapy, temozolomide, or both; the majority had gotten both.

The CDR3 is 13 residues long. From germline, CDR1 is MNHEY and CDR2 SVGAGI. V gave up 6 bases and J gave up 2 bases, with 7 bases separating them. Sequencing was performed with immunoSEQ multiplex PCR; in TCRdb, only in-frame clones are kept and a portion is missing. The profile covers roughly 74,000 clones, with about 85% appearing a single time and 0.77% taken by the ten largest. Documented time point: week 23, last vaccination. The investigators gave 300 ug of mutant IDH1 20-mer peptide in each vaccine dose, together with topical imiquimod. Notes on this clone: What it recognizes is unknown.

The J gene is TRBJ2-2, the V gene TRBV6-5; no reliable D call. This receptor was identified in a woman aged 45-60 years with glioma. The sample was PBMCs, taken from a glioma patient whose treatment included an IDH1 peptide vaccine. In nucleotides, the CDR3 is TGTGCCAGCAGCTTGGGTAACACCGGGGAGCTGTTTTTT. Protein product: CASSLGNTGELFF.